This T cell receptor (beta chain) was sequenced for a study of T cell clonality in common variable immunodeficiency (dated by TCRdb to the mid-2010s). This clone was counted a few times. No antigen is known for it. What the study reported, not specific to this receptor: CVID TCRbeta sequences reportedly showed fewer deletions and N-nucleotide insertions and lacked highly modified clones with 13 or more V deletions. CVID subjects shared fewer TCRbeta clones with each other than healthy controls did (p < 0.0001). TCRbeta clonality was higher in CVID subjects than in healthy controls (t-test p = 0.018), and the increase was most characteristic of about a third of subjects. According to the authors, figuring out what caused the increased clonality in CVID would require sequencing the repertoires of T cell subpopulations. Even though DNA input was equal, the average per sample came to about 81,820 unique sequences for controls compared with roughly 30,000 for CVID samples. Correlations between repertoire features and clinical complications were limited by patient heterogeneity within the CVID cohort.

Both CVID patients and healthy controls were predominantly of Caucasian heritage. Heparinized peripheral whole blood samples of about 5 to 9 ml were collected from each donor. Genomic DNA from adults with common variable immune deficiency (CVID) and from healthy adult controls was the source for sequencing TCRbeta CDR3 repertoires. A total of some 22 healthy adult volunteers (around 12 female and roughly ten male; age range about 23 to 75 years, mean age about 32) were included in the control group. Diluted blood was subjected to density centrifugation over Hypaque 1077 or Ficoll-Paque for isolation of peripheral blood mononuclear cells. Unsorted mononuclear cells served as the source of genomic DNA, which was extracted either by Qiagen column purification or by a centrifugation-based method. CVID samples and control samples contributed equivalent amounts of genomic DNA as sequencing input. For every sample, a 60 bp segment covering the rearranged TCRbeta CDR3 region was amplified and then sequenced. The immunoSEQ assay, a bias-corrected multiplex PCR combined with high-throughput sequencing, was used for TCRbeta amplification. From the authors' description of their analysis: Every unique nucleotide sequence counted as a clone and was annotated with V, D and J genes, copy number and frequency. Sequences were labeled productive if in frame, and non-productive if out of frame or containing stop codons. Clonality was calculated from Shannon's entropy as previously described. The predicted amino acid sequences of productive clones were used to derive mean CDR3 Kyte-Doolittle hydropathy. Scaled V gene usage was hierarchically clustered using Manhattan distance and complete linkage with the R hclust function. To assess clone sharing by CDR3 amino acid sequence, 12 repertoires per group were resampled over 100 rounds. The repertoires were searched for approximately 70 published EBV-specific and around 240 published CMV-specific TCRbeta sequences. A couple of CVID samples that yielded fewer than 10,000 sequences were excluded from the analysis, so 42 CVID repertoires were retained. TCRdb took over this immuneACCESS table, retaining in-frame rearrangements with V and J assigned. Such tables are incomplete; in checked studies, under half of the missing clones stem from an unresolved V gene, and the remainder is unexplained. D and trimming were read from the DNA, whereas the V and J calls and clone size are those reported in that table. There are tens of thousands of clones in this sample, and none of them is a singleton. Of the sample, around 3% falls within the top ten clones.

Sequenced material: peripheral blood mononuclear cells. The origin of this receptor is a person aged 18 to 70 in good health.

The sequenced part of the CDR3 DNA is TGTGCCAGCAGCCCGAGGACAGGGGTCGAG. This is translated as CASSPRTGVE. The full-length CDR3 reads as CASSPRTGVEQYF. The rearranged chain carries TRBV7-9 and TRBJ2-7; TRBD1 lines up with 9 middle nucleotides. The read finishes 3 residues shy of the CDR3 end, and the germline J gene is used to complete it. Including the terminal cysteine and phenylalanine, the CDR3 comprises 13 residues. The 30 bases shown cover part of the CDR3, and their frame starts at base 1. The germline V gene (reference sequence) provides CDR1 SEHNR and CDR2 FQNEAQ. V lost 5 bases and J lost 6 bases, and the count of bases not matched to a germline gene is 5. This CDR3, with the reference TRBV7-9 and TRBJ2-7 proteins standing in past its ends, gives the full variable domain DTGVSQNPRHKITKRGQNVTFRCDPISEHNRLYWYRQTLGQGPEFLTYFQNEAQLEKSRLLSDRFSAERPKGSFSTLEIQRTEQGDSAMYLCASSPRTGVEQYFGPGTRLTVT.